This is a list of T cell receptor beta chains from one sample in a study of T cells in Graves' hyperthyroidism and ophthalmopathy. MiXCR, applied by TCRdb to the multiplex PCR reads, yields one record per CDR3 protein. The table has about half a million distinct CDR3 sequences, around 21% seen once. The sequenced material came from blood. These receptors were taken from a man younger than 35 with Graves' hyperthyroidism. Both conserved end residues are part of each CDR3. D genes are given only for firm matches.

TRBV20-1,.,TRBJ2-7,CSASQYYEQYF
TRBV19,.,TRBJ2-7,CASSPLGFSYEQYF
TRBV27,.,TRBJ1-6,CASSFRGSPLHF
TRBV2,.,TRBJ1-6,CASSEEQGRSNSPLHF
TRBV20-1,.,TRBJ1-5,CSAKERRRGNQPQHF
TRBV5-1,.,TRBJ1-3,CASSLDRVSSGNTIYF
TRBV3-1,.,TRBJ1-5,CASSPNRFQPQHF
TRBV12-3/TRBV12-4,.,TRBJ2-7,CASRPRASLSYEQYF
TRBV27,TRBD2,TRBJ2-7,CASSRSGHEGGQYF
TRBV28,.,TRBJ1-5,CASRLPGNSNQPQHF
TRBV5-8,.,TRBJ1-2,CASSLEDSAYGYTF
TRBV29-1,TRBD2,TRBJ2-7,CSVKSSGSGAYYEQYF
TRBV12-3/TRBV12-4,TRBD1,TRBJ1-2,CASSSNRGVYGYTF
TRBV30,TRBD1,TRBJ1-5,CAWSRQGGSQPQHF
TRBV28,TRBD1,TRBJ2-7,CASKSNRGPAYEQYF
TRBV29-1,.,TRBJ1-5,CSVECRGQGYSNQPQHF
TRBV12-5,.,TRBJ2-5,CASGFRGRVGETQYF
TRBV20-1,TRBD2,TRBJ2-7,CSARVLGGGLSYEQYF
TRBV28,.,TRBJ1-1,CASSLPDKARGWTDAFF
TRBV20-1,.,TRBJ1-1,CSASRPDRNTEAFF
TRBV6-1,TRBD1,TRBJ1-2,CASSEATGGEWAYGYTF
TRBV7-9,.,TRBJ2-7,CASSSDGELSYEQYF